This TCR beta chain derives from a study of T cells in Graves' hyperthyroidism and ophthalmopathy. Study observations and caveats: Using 13 V-J features, a model discriminated ophthalmopathy from stable hyperthyroidism. The blood repertoire included most of the expanded thyroid clonotypes above 0.001.

Ten or more counts support this clonotype. Its cognate antigen is unknown. Deletions cut 0 bases from V and 4 bases from J, with 9 bases between. CDR1 and CDR2 from the germline V gene are GTSNPN and SVGIG (reference sequence). The CDR3 has 13 residues. Researchers took RNA transcripts and amplified the TCR beta CDR3 regions from them. An initial round of RT-PCR targeting the TCR CDR3 relied on the HTBI primer set. TCRdb re-called the multiplex PCR reads through MiXCR, storing one row per CDR3 protein. The sample records about 640,000 distinct CDR3 sequences, less than 25% being singletons. This TCR was sampled from a man younger than 40 with Graves' ophthalmopathy. The sequenced sample consisted of blood. V and J are TRBV30 and TRBJ2-5; D might be TRBD2 (6 bases). The CDR3 loop reads CAWSVQEGETQYF. As DNA, the CDR3 is TGTGCCTGGAGTGTACAGGAGGGAGAGACCCAGTACTTC. Full variable domain (remainder filled in from reference TRBV30 and TRBJ2-5): SQTIHQWPATLVQPVGSPLSLECTVEGTSNPNLYWYRQAAGRGLQLLFYSVGIGQISSEVPQNLSASRPQDRQFILSSKKLLLSDSGFYLCAWSVQEGETQYFGPGTRLLVL.